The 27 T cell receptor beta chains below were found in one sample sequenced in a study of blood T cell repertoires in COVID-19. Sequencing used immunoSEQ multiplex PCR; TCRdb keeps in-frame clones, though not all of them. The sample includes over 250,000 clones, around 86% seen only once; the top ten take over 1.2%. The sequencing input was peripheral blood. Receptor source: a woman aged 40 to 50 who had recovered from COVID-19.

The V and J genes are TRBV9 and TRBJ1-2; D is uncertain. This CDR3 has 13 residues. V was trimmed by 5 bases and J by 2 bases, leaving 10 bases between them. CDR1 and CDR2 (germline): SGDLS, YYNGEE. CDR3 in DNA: TGTGCCAGCAGGGGAGGCAGCAACTATGGCTACACCTTC. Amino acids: CASRGGSNYGYTF.

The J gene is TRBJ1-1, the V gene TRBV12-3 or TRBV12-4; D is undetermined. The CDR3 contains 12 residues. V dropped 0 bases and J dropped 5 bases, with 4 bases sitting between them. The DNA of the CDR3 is TGTGCCAGCAGTTTAGCGAGGACTGAAGCTTTCTTT. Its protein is CASSLARTEAFF.

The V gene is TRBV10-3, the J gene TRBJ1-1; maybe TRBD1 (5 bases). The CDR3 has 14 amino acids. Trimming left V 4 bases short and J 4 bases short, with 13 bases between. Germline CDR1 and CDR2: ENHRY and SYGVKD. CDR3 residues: CAISAGGRGTEAFF. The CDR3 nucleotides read TGTGCCATCAGTGCCGGGGGACGTGGCACTGAAGCTTTCTTT.

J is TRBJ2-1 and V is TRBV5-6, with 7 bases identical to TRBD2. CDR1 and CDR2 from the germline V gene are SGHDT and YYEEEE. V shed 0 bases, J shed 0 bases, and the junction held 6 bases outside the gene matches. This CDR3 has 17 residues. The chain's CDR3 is CASSLGFGGSSYNEQFF. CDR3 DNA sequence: TGTGCCAGCAGCTTGGGCTTCGGGGGGAGCTCCTACAATGAGCAGTTCTTC.

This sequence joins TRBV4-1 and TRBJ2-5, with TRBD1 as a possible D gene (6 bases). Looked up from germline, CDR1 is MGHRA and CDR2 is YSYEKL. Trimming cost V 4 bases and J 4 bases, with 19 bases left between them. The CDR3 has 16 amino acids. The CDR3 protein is CASSPLGRGAAETQYF. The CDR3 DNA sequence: TGCGCCAGCAGCCCCCTAGGCAGGGGCGCGGCAGAGACCCAGTACTTC.

CDR3 DNA sequence: TGTGCCAGCTCACCTGCCCAGGGGGCGCGGTCCGAGCAGTACTTC. It encodes CASSPAQGARSEQYF. This rearrangement joins TRBV18 to TRBJ2-7; 8 bases are shared with TRBD1. V dropped 3 bases and J dropped 6; count of bases not matched to a gene: 10. Germline lookup yields CDR1 KGHSH and CDR2 LQKENI. The CDR3 spans 15 residues.

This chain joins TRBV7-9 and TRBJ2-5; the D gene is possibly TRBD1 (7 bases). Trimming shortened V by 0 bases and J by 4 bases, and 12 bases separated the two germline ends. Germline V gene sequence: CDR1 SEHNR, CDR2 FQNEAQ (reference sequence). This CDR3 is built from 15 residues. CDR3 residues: CASSLAQGTAETQYF. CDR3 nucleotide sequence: TGTGCCAGCAGCTTAGCACAGGGGACTGCAGAGACCCAGTACTTC.

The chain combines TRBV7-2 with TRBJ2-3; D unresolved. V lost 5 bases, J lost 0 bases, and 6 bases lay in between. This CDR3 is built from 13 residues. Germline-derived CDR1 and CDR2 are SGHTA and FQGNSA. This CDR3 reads CASSQYSTDTQYF. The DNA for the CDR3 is TGTGCCAGCAGCCAGTATAGCACAGATACGCAGTATTTT.

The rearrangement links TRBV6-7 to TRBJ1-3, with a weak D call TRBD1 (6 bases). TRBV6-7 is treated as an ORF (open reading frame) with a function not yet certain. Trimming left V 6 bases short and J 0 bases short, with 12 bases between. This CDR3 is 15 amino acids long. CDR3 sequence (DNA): TGTGCCAGCAGCGTACAGGGACACTCTGGAAACACCATATATTTT. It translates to CASSVQGHSGNTIYF.

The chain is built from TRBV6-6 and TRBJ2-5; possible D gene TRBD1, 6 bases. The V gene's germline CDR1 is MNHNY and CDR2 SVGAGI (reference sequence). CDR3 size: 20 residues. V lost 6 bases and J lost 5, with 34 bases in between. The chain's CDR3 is CASSLRPSWGQIFYDETQYF. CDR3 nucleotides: TGTGCCAGCAGCCTCCGTCCCTCCTGGGGACAAATTTTCTATGACGAGACCCAGTACTTC.

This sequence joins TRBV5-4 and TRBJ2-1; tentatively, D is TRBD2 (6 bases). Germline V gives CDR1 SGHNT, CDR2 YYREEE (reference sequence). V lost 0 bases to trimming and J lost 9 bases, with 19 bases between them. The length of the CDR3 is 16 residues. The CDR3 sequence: CASSLGDLNGMGEQFF. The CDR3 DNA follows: TGTGCCAGCAGCTTGGGGGACTTGAACGGGATGGGTGAGCAGTTCTTC.

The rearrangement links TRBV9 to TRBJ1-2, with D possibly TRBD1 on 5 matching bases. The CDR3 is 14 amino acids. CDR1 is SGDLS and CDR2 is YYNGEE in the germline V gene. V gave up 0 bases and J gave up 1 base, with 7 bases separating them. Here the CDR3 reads CASSVAQGNYGYTF. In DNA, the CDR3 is TGTGCCAGCAGCGTAGCTCAGGGTAACTATGGCTACACCTTC.

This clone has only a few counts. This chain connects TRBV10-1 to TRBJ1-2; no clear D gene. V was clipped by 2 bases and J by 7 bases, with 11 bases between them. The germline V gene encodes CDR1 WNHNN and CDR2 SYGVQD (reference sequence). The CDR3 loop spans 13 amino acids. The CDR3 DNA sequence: TGCGCCAGCAGTGAGCGGGAGGGCTCTGGCTACACCTTC. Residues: CASSEREGSGYTF.

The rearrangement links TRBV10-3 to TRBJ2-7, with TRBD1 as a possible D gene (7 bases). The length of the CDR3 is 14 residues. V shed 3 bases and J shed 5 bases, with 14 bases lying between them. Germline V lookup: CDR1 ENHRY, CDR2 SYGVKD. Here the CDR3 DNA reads TGTGCCATCAGTGATGTAGGAGGGGGCGACGAGCAGTACTTC. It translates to CAISDVGGGDEQYF.

CDR3 sequence: CASSLTGISVYNEQFF. As DNA, the CDR3 is TGTGCCAGCAGCTTAACGGGGATTAGCGTCTACAATGAGCAGTTCTTC. The genes are TRBV7-9 and TRBJ2-1, with D perhaps matching TRBD2 (5 bases). Germline lookup yields CDR1 SEHNR and CDR2 FQNEAQ (reference sequence). The CDR3 runs to 16 residues. V lost 2 bases to trimming and J lost 3 bases, with 14 bases between them.

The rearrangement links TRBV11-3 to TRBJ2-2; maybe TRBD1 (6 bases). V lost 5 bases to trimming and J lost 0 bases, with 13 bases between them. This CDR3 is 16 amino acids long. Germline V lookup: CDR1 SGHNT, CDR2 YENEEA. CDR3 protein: CASSRTGTSNTGELFF. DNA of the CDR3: TGTGCCAGCAGCCGGACCGGGACATCGAACACCGGGGAGCTGTTTTTT.

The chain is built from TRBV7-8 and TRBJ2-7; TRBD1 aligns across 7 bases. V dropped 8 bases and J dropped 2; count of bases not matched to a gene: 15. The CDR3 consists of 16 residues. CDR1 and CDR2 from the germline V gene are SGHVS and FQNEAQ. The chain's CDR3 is CASYDTNRGPPYEQYF. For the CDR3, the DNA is TGTGCCAGCTATGATACGAACAGGGGTCCCCCCTACGAGCAGTACTTC.

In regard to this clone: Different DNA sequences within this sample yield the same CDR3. CDR3 sequence: CASSAQGGGEKLFF. The CDR3 bases are TGTGCCAGCAGCGCCCAGGGGGGAGGTGAAAAACTGTTTTTT. V gene TRBV9 combines with J gene TRBJ1-4, with 7 bases fitting TRBD1. Germline-derived CDR1 and CDR2 are SGDLS and YYNGEE. The J segment lost 7 bases and the V segment lost 3 bases, leaving 6 bases of the junction unmatched. The CDR3 is 14 residues long.

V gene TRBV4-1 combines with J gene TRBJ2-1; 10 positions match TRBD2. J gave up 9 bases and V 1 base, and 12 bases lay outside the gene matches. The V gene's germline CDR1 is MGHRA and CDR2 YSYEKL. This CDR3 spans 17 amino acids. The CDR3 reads CASSQGYSGGATGEQFF. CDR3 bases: TGCGCCAGCAGCCAAGGGTACAGCGGGGGGGCCACGGGTGAGCAGTTCTTC.

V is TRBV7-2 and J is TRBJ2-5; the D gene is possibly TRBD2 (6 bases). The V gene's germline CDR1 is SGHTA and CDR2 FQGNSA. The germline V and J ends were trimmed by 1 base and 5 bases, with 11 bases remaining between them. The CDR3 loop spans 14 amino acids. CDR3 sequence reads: CASSLDTSSETQYF. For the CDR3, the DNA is TGTGCCAGCAGCTTAGATACTAGCTCCGAGACCCAGTACTTC.

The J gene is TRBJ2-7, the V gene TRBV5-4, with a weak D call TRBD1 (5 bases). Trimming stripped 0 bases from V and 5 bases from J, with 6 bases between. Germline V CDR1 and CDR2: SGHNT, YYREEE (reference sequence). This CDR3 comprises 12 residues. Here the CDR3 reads CASSLVGDEQYF. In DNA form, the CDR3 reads TGTGCCAGCAGCTTGGTAGGGGACGAGCAGTACTTC.

CDR3 in DNA: TGTGCCAGCAGTGAATATAAGGGACAGGGGGCATCTGGAAACACCATATATTTT. This codes for CASSEYKGQGASGNTIYF. This sequence joins TRBV25-1 and TRBJ1-3, with 12 bases aligning to TRBD1. Germline V gene data show CDR1 as MGHDK and CDR2 as SYGVNS. After removal of 0 bases from V and 1 base from J, the junction contained 4 bases not matched to a gene. CDR3 length: 18 residues.

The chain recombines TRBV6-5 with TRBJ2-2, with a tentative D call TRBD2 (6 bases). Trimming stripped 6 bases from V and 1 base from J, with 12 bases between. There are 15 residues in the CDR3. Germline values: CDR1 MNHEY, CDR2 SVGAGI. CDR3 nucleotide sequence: TGTGCCAGCAGATCGGGACTCTTGAACACCGGGGAGCTGTTTTTT. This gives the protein CASRSGLLNTGELFF.

CDR3 DNA sequence: TGTGCCAGCAGTTACGAGGGCCGGAGGGGAGGCTACACCTTC. Translating gives CASSYEGRRGGYTF. V usage is TRBV6-5 and J usage is TRBJ1-2; tentatively, D is TRBD1 (5 bases). This CDR3 is 14 amino acids long. From germline, CDR1 is MNHEY and CDR2 SVGAGI. V lost 2 bases and J lost 8, with 15 bases in between.

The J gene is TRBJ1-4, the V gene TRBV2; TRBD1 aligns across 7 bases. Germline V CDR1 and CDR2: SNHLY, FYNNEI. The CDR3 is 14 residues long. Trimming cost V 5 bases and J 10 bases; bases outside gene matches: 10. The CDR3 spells CASSRQGEFGKLFF. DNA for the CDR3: TGTGCCAGCAGTCGACAGGGAGAATTTGGAAAACTGTTTTTT.

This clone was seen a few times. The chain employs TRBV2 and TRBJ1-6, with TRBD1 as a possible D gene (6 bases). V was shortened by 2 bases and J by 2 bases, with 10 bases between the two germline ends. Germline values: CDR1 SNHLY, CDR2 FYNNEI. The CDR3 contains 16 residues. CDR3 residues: CASSERAGAYNSPLHF. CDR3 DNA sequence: TGTGCCAGCAGTGAACGGGCAGGGGCCTATAATTCACCCCTCCACTTT.

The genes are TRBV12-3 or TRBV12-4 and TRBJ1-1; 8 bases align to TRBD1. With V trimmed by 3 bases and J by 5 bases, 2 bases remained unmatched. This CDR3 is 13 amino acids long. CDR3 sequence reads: CASSFQGATEAFF. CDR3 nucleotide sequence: TGTGCCAGCAGTTTCCAGGGGGCGACTGAAGCTTTCTTT.